This T cell receptor beta chain stems from a study of Ad26.COV2.S vaccination and SARS-CoV-2 variants. About the study: Donor was in the COV1001 Ad26.COV2.S trial arm. Doses of Ad26.COV2.S were injected into muscle once or twice, 56 days apart.

Regarding this clone: Its target is unknown.

General study findings and limits: TCR breadth and depth analyses may have underestimated total T cell responses.

The method was immunoSEQ multiplex PCR; TCRdb's version includes in-frame clones alone and lacks a portion of them. The sample yields about 400,000 clones, about 88% seen once. Treatment denoted: roughly 18 received Ad26.COV2.S at low or high dose, single or two shots; 5 received placebo; per-sample allocation not given. Sampling took place 63 days after the first vaccine or placebo injection. The starting material was peripheral blood, obtained in a trial of Ad26.COV2.S vaccine versus placebo. This sequence originates from a person aged 18-60 years who received the Ad26.COV2.S COVID-19 vaccine or a placebo.

CDR3 nucleotide sequence: TGTGCCAGCAGCGTCCAGACAGGGACGAACACTGAAGCTTTCTTT. It codes for CASSVQTGTNTEAFF. The gene calls are TRBV9 and TRBJ1-1, with 7 bases that match TRBD1. The CDR3 length is 15 residues. The V gene end was trimmed by 2 bases and the J gene end by 1 base; junction bases not matched to a gene: 5. Germline loops: CDR1 SGDLS, CDR2 YYNGEE.